Shown below are 24 T cell receptor beta chains from a single sample sequenced in a study of T cells in Graves' hyperthyroidism and ophthalmopathy. Amplification targeted TCR beta CDR3 regions from RNA transcripts. First-round RT-PCR with HTBI primers amplified the TCR CDR3 region. Via MiXCR, TCRdb re-called the multiplex PCR reads, giving one row per CDR3 protein. The sample has over 120,000 distinct CDR3 sequences; 22% are singletons. Sequenced: blood. All receptors come from a woman in her 50s with Graves' hyperthyroidism that later progressed to Graves' ophthalmopathy.

The chain joins TRBV7-3 to TRBJ2-5, with 9 nucleotides matching TRBD1. CDR1 is SGHTA and CDR2 is FQGTGA in the germline V gene. This CDR3 contains 14 residues. J lost 2 bases, V lost 5 bases, and 3 bases had no gene match. CDR3 sequence reads: CASSPGQGQETQYF. CDR3 sequence (DNA): TGTGCCAGCAGCCCCGGACAGGGGCAAGAGACCCAGTACTTC.

This clonotype occurred many times. The rearrangement links TRBV3-1 to TRBJ1-1, with TRBD1 as a possible D gene (6 bases). There are 13 residues in the CDR3. The ends were cut back, 1 base at V and 5 bases at J, with 8 bases in the middle. Germline loops: CDR1 LGHDT, CDR2 YNNKEL (reference sequence). The CDR3 bases are TGTGCCAGCAGCCAAGGGGGGCGGACTGAAGCTTTCTTT. As protein: CASSQGGRTEAFF.

In this sample, this clonotype turned up many times. This chain joins TRBV29-1 and TRBJ2-5, with D unclear. Trimming cost V 7 bases and J 0 bases, with 12 bases left between them. There are 13 residues in the CDR3. The V gene's germline CDR1 is SQVTM and CDR2 ANQGSEA. The CDR3 DNA follows: TGCAGCGCTGCTCAATCGTACCAAGAGACCCAGTACTTC. It translates to CSAAQSYQETQYF.

This clonotype was observed many times. The chain couples TRBV2 to TRBJ1-2; D not certain. This CDR3 is built from 11 residues. Germline CDR1 is SNHLY and CDR2 is FYNNEI. Trimming pared 4 bases from V and 8 bases from J, leaving 8 bases between. The CDR3 bases are TGTGCCAGCAGTGCGAGTTTGGGCTACACCTTC. Translated: CASSASLGYTF.

As for this clonotype: Since a much larger clone is just one base distant, this may be a read error. J is TRBJ2-3 and V is TRBV3-1; no firm D call. The CDR3 extends over 15 amino acids. The germline CDR1 and CDR2 sequences are LGHDT and YNNKEL (reference sequence). Between the trimmed V and J ends, which lost 8 bases and 5 bases, there was a span of 20 bases. CDR3 nucleotide sequence: TGTGCCAGCGGATATTTAGGGAATTCGGTAGATACGCAGTATTTT. Translating gives CASGYLGNSVDTQYF.

This clonotype appeared a single time. V gene TRBV6-1 combines with J gene TRBJ1-6; 10 bases fit TRBD1. The CDR3 has 15 amino acids. The V segment lost 5 bases and the J segment 6 bases; nucleotides outside the gene matches: 4. Germline CDR1 reads MNHNS; CDR2 reads SASEGT. The CDR3 loop reads CASSRTGGTNSPLHF. The CDR3 DNA sequence: TGTGCCAGCAGTCGGACAGGGGGAACTAATTCACCCCTCCACTTT.

Only one count was recorded for this clonotype. The gene calls are TRBV20-1 and TRBJ1-4; D remains unclear. Germline-derived CDR1 and CDR2 are DFQATT and SNEGSKA (reference sequence). Trimming stripped 0 bases from V and 4 bases from J, with 9 bases between. CDR3 length: 14 residues. The CDR3 DNA sequence: TGCAGTGCTAGAGAGTGGACGCGTAATGAAAAACTGTTTTTT. This encodes CSAREWTRNEKLFF.

This clonotype was seen at least ten times. This sequence joins TRBV7-2 and TRBJ2-7; possibly TRBD2 for D (5 bases). CDR1 is SGHTA, CDR2 FQGNSA, per germline. CDR3 length equals 12 residues. V lost 2 bases to trimming and J lost 4 bases, with 6 bases between them. The CDR3 is CASSLSGYEQYF. DNA for the CDR3: TGTGCCAGCAGCTTAAGCGGTTACGAGCAGTACTTC.

This clonotype was detected only a few times. The chain is built from TRBV10-1 and TRBJ2-2, with no clear D. Per the germline V gene, CDR1 is WNHNN and CDR2 is SYGVQD (reference sequence). Trimming removed 6 bases from V and 6 bases from J, with 11 bases in between. This CDR3 contains 13 residues. In DNA form, the CDR3 reads TGCGCCAGCAGGTCGGCCGGGCCCGGGGAGCTGTTTTTT. This codes for CASRSAGPGELFF.

The genes are TRBV5-4 and TRBJ2-1; the match to TRBD2 covers 10 bases. Germline values: CDR1 SGHNT, CDR2 YYREEE (reference sequence). This CDR3 region has 17 residues. The V and J ends lost 0 bases and 8 bases, in that order; junction bases with no gene match: 11. CDR3: CASSLAGLAGGRDEQFF. CDR3 nucleotides: TGTGCCAGCAGCTTGGCCGGTTTAGCGGGAGGAAGGGATGAGCAGTTCTTC.

The chain uses TRBV5-5 and TRBJ1-4; TRBD1 is a possible D gene (6 bases). There are 16 residues in the CDR3. V shed 1 base and J shed 8 bases, with 18 bases lying between them. Germline V gives CDR1 SGHKS, CDR2 YYEKEE (reference sequence). This chain's CDR3 is CASSLTPGGLGEKLFF. The DNA of the CDR3 is TGTGCCAGCAGCTTGACCCCGGGGGGGCTGGGGGAAAAACTGTTTTTT.

The chain employs TRBV4-1 and TRBJ1-1; D not certain. The CDR3 is 15 amino acids. Trimming took 1 base from V and 4 from J, leaving 13 bases between them. Germline CDR1 and CDR2: MGHRA and YSYEKL. The CDR3, as DNA: TGCGCCAGCAGCCAAGGGGCAAAGGTTCCCACTGAAGCTTTCTTT. Protein: CASSQGAKVPTEAFF.

This clonotype was detected many times. The chain combines TRBV9 with TRBJ2-2, with a weak D call TRBD1 (7 bases). V was trimmed by 4 bases and J by 1 base, leaving 14 bases between them. The CDR3 has 16 amino acids. The germline gives CDR1 SGDLS, CDR2 YYNGEE. In DNA form, the CDR3 reads TGTGCCAGCAGCCCCCGCGGGACAGTGAACACCGGGGAGCTGTTTTTT. This gives the protein CASSPRGTVNTGELFF.

This clonotype has at least ten counts. J is TRBJ2-7 and V is TRBV6-1; 12 bases fit TRBD2. Looked up from germline, CDR1 is MNHNS and CDR2 is SASEGT. CDR3 length: 17 residues. With 11 bases clipped from V and 1 base from J, the junction kept 15 bases outside the gene matches. As DNA, the CDR3 is TGTGCCGGTTCTTGGGGACCGGGACTAGCGGGTTCCTACGAGCAGTACTTC. It translates to CAGSWGPGLAGSYEQYF.

This clonotype was detected many times. The chain uses TRBV6-5 and TRBJ1-4; TRBD1 matches 8 bases. CDR3 size: 15 residues. Germline V gene sequence: CDR1 MNHEY, CDR2 SVGAGI. V dropped 2 bases and J dropped 7; count of bases not matched to a gene: 6. CDR3 protein: CASSYDRGFGEKLFF. The CDR3, as DNA: TGTGCCAGCAGTTACGACAGGGGCTTCGGTGAAAAACTGTTTTTT.

The sample holds a few counts of this clonotype. The rearrangement links TRBV28 to TRBJ2-2; 7 nucleotides match TRBD1. This CDR3 contains 15 residues. Germline trimming cut 6 bases from V and 4 bases from J; bases unmatched to any gene: 8. Germline V gives CDR1 MDHEN, CDR2 SYDVKM. CDR3: CASRSTGRRTGELFF. Here the CDR3 DNA reads TGTGCCAGCAGATCGACAGGGCGTCGCACCGGGGAGCTGTTTTTT. The full variable domain, rest sourced from reference TRBV28 and TRBJ2-2, is DVKVTQSSRYLVKRTGEKVFLECVQDMDHENMFWYRQDPGLGLRLIYFSYDVKMKEKGDIPEGYSVSREKKERFSLILESASTNQTSMYLCASRSTGRRTGELFFGEGSRLTVL.

In its sample, this clonotype was seen many times. The chain couples TRBV7-3 to TRBJ2-5; 9 bases match TRBD2. Germline CDR1 is SGHTA and CDR2 is FQGTGA. The V segment lost 3 bases and the J segment 4 bases; nucleotides outside the gene matches: 3. The CDR3 is 14 amino acids. As DNA, the CDR3 is TGTGCCAGCAGCTTCGGCGGGAGGGGAGAGACCCAGTACTTC. Its translation is CASSFGGRGETQYF.

The chain links TRBV3-1 to TRBJ1-1, with D possibly TRBD1 on 5 matching bases. The CDR3 length is 16 residues. Trimming shortened V by 2 bases and J by 0 bases, and 13 bases separated the two germline ends. Germline values: CDR1 LGHDT, CDR2 YNNKEL (reference sequence). DNA of the CDR3: TGTGCCAGCAGCCAAAGAAGATCGACAGTGAACACTGAAGCTTTCTTT. Amino acids: CASSQRRSTVNTEAFF. Full variable domain (remainder filled in from reference TRBV3-1 and TRBJ1-1): DTAVSQTPKYLVTQMGNDKSIKCEQNLGHDTMYWYKQDSKKFLKIMFSYNNKELIINETVPNRFSPKSPDKAHLNLHINSLELGDSAVYFCASSQRRSTVNTEAFFGQGTRLTVV.

This sequence joins TRBV19 and TRBJ2-1; 11 bases are shared with TRBD1. Trimming cost V 2 bases and J 9 bases; bases outside gene matches: 6. This CDR3 has 15 amino acids. CDR1 is LNHDA, CDR2 SQIVND, per germline (reference sequence). The CDR3 protein is CASSITGTGGSEQFF. Here the CDR3 DNA reads TGTGCCAGTAGTATAACCGGGACAGGGGGTAGTGAGCAGTTCTTC.

CDR3 nucleotide sequence: TGTGCCAGCAGTCGACCAGGTCTTCAGCCCCAGCATTTT. Translated, it gives CASSRPGLQPQHF. V usage is TRBV6-1 and J usage is TRBJ1-5, with no clear D. Between the trimmed V and J ends, which lost 5 bases and 6 bases, there was a span of 11 bases. CDR3 length equals 13 residues. Per the germline V gene, CDR1 is MNHNS and CDR2 is SASEGT.

This clonotype was detected many times. J is TRBJ1-1 and V is TRBV28; D possibly corresponds to TRBD1 (5 bases). Trimming removed 5 bases from V and 4 bases from J, with 26 bases in between. The V gene's germline CDR1 is MDHEN and CDR2 SYDVKM. CDR3 length: 18 amino acids. The CDR3 DNA follows: TGTGCCAGCAGTCCCTTGGGGGGGGGGTTGGGTACTGGCACTGAAGCTTTCTTT. This codes for CASSPLGGGLGTGTEAFF.

This clonotype came up a few times. The rearrangement uses TRBV14 and TRBJ1-2; D is unclear. Trimming took 4 bases from V and 8 from J, leaving 14 bases between them. The germline CDR1 and CDR2 sequences are SGHDN and FVKESK. The CDR3 extends over 13 amino acids. In DNA form, the CDR3 reads TGTGCCAGCAGCCCTACCACCAGTATGGGCTACACCTTC. Translated, it gives CASSPTTSMGYTF.

This clonotype has at least ten counts. The chain combines TRBV28 with TRBJ1-1; no clear D gene. CDR3 length: 13 amino acids. Germline lookup yields CDR1 MDHEN and CDR2 SYDVKM. V was cut by 5 bases and J by 4 bases, with 11 bases left in between. The DNA of the CDR3 is TGTGCCAGCAGTGCGAGGGCTCCCACTGAAGCTTTCTTT. It codes for CASSARAPTEAFF. Variable domain in full (rest from reference TRBV28 and TRBJ1-1): DVKVTQSSRYLVKRTGEKVFLECVQDMDHENMFWYRQDPGLGLRLIYFSYDVKMKEKGDIPEGYSVSREKKERFSLILESASTNQTSMYLCASSARAPTEAFFGQGTRLTVV.

In its sample, this clonotype was seen many times. This chain joins TRBV7-9 and TRBJ2-3, with D perhaps matching TRBD1 or TRBD2 (5 bases each). The CDR3 spans 15 residues. The germline V and J ends were trimmed by 5 bases and 1 base, with 13 bases remaining between them. Germline V gene sequence: CDR1 SEHNR, CDR2 FQNEAQ (reference sequence). Here the CDR3 reads CASSPRGAGTDTQYF. In nucleotides, the CDR3 is TGTGCCAGCAGCCCCCGAGGGGCGGGCACAGATACGCAGTATTTT.